Shown below are 14 T cell receptor beta chains from a single sample sequenced in a study of blood T cell repertoires in COVID-19. Sequencing was performed with immunoSEQ multiplex PCR; in TCRdb, only in-frame clones are kept and a portion is missing. This sample has 160,000 or so clones, with 80% to 90% found just once. Sequenced input: peripheral blood. The receptors derive from a woman in her thirties or forties with acute or convalescent COVID-19.

This rearrangement joins TRBV5-5 to TRBJ1-2; 10 bases are a match to TRBD1. The CDR3 totals 13 residues. Germline V lookup: CDR1 SGHKS, CDR2 YYEKEE (reference sequence). V trimming: 3 bases; J trimming: 6 bases; junction bases outside the gene matches: 2. CDR3 region: CASSWTGGDGYTF. The CDR3 DNA is TGTGCCAGCAGCTGGACAGGGGGTGATGGCTACACCTTC.

This clone was counted between two and nine times. The chain employs TRBV6-4 and TRBJ2-1, with 7 bases that match TRBD1. J was trimmed by 3 bases and V by 5 bases; bases with no gene match: 1. Looked up from germline, CDR1 is MRHNA and CDR2 is SNTAGT. CDR3 length: 13 residues. The CDR3 reads CASSPGGYNEQFF. The DNA of the CDR3 is TGTGCCAGCAGTCCAGGGGGCTACAATGAGCAGTTCTTC.

The chain has TRBV5-1 and TRBJ2-7, with D perhaps TRBD1 (5 bases). The germline V gene encodes CDR1 SGHRS and CDR2 YFSETQ. Trimming pared 5 bases from V and 5 bases from J, leaving 17 bases between. The CDR3 extends over 14 amino acids. The CDR3 is CASSQGPSRDEQYF. DNA of the CDR3: TGCGCCAGCAGTCAGGGTCCCAGCCGGGACGAGCAGTACTTC.

The genes are TRBV2 and TRBJ1-1; the match to TRBD1 covers 8 bases. This CDR3 region has 13 residues. CDR1 and CDR2 (germline): SNHLY, FYNNEI. V shed 7 bases, J shed 4 bases, and the junction held 5 bases outside the gene matches. Here the CDR3 DNA reads TGTGCCAGCACAGGGGGCGCGAGCACTGAAGCTTTCTTT. Protein: CASTGGASTEAFF.

The J gene is TRBJ2-7, the V gene TRBV6-5; D is ambiguous. CDR1 and CDR2 from the germline V gene are MNHEY and SVGAGI. The CDR3 totals 13 residues. V lost 6 bases to trimming and J lost 1 base, with 10 bases between them. CDR3 amino acids: CASSRSVSYEQYF. The CDR3 DNA is TGTGCCAGCAGCCGCTCGGTTTCCTACGAGCAGTACTTC.

The chain couples TRBV5-1 to TRBJ2-3; D is unresolved. CDR1 and CDR2 from the germline V gene are SGHRS and YFSETQ. The CDR3 contains 13 residues. Between the trimmed V and J ends, which lost 1 base and 4 bases, there was a span of 7 bases. Here the CDR3 DNA reads TGCGCCAGCAGCTTGCTAGTCGCAGATACGCAGTATTTT. The encoded protein is CASSLLVADTQYF.

This chain joins TRBV14 and TRBJ1-4; 9 bases are a match to TRBD1. Germline trimming cut 0 bases from V and 6 bases from J; bases unmatched to any gene: 11. The germline V gene encodes CDR1 SGHDN and CDR2 FVKESK. The CDR3 has 18 residues. In nucleotides, the CDR3 is TGTGCCAGCAGCCAAGAAGGGACAGGGACCTACCTGGATGAAAAACTGTTTTTT. Its translation: CASSQEGTGTYLDEKLFF.

This chain connects TRBV19 to TRBJ1-3; D is possibly TRBD1 (5 bases). Trimming stripped 3 bases from V and 0 bases from J, with 12 bases between. The CDR3 is 16 amino acids. The germline V gene has CDR1 LNHDA and CDR2 SQIVND (reference sequence). The CDR3, as DNA: TGTGCCAGTAGTATCGGACAAGCTAACTCTGGAAACACCATATATTTT. This encodes CASSIGQANSGNTIYF. The whole variable domain, filled in from reference TRBV19 and TRBJ1-3, reads DGGITQSPKYLFRKEGQNVTLSCEQNLNHDAMYWYRQDPGQGLRLIYYSQIVNDFQKGDIAEGYSVSREKKESFPLTVTSAQKNPTAFYLCASSIGQANSGNTIYFGEGSWLTVV.

The J gene is TRBJ2-7, the V gene TRBV5-6, with TRBD2 identical over 10 bases. CDR1 and CDR2 from the germline V gene are SGHDT and YYEEEE. The CDR3 spans 15 residues. J gave up 4 bases and V 3 bases, and 7 bases lay outside the gene matches. CDR3 residues: CASSSKREGQYEQYF. The CDR3 bases are TGTGCCAGCAGCTCAAAGCGGGAGGGCCAATACGAGCAGTACTTC. Using reference TRBV5-6 and TRBJ2-7 for the parts outside the CDR3, the full variable domain is DAGVTQSPTHLIKTRGQQVTLRCSPKSGHDTVSWYQQALGQGPQFIFQYYEEEERQRGNFPDRFSGHQFPNYSSELNVNALLLGDSALYLCASSSKREGQYEQYFGPGTRLTVT.

The chain employs TRBV19 and TRBJ2-7, with TRBD2 as a possible D gene (5 bases). V gave up 0 bases and J gave up 3 bases, with 12 bases separating them. The CDR3 is 15 amino acids. The germline gives CDR1 LNHDA, CDR2 SQIVND (reference sequence). The CDR3 DNA follows: TGTGCCAGTAGTATAGATGGTTTTGGGAGCTACGAGCAGTACTTC. This codes for CASSIDGFGSYEQYF.

This CDR3 reads CASSPQGWTNEKLFF. CDR3 in DNA: TGTGCCAGCAGCCCACAGGGTTGGACTAATGAAAAACTGTTTTTT. The J gene is TRBJ1-4, the V gene TRBV7-9; possible D gene TRBD1, 6 bases. Germline CDR1 is SEHNR and CDR2 is FQNEAQ (reference sequence). The CDR3 totals 15 residues. V gave up 5 bases and J gave up 2 bases, with 12 bases separating them.

This chain links TRBV7-2 with TRBJ2-5; D is perhaps TRBD2 (7 bases). This CDR3 region has 15 residues. The V and J ends lost 1 base and 5 bases respectively, with 14 bases between them. Germline V lookup: CDR1 SGHTA, CDR2 FQGNSA. This chain's CDR3 is CASSLELGGPETQYF. CDR3 nucleotide sequence: TGTGCCAGCAGCTTAGAACTGGGGGGGCCGGAGACCCAGTACTTC.

The chain links TRBV24-1 to TRBJ1-2, with TRBD1 as a possible D gene (5 bases). The CDR3 extends over 16 amino acids. Trimming took off 3 bases at V and 3 bases at J, with 16 bases between the two ends. Germline CDR1 and CDR2: KGHDR and SFDVKD. The CDR3 region is CATSDRDSRGDYGYTF. The CDR3 DNA sequence: TGTGCCACCAGTGATAGGGACTCCAGAGGTGACTATGGCTACACCTTC.

This clone was counted once. The rearrangement uses TRBV6-2 or TRBV6-3 and TRBJ1-5, with D unclear. This CDR3 has 13 residues. Germline values: CDR1 MNHEY, CDR2 SVGEGT. Trimming cost V 2 bases and J 4 bases, with 6 bases left between them. Written as DNA, the CDR3 is TGTGCCAGCAGTTACGGCGGGAATCAGCCCCAGCATTTT. This encodes CASSYGGNQPQHF.